This entry lists 25 T cell receptor beta chains sequenced from one sample in a study of blood T cell repertoires in COVID-19. Profiling relied on immunoSEQ multiplex PCR, and the TCRdb table lists in-frame clones only, not all of them. Here the sample spans 240,000 or so clones, about four fifths being singletons. Sequencing was done on a sample of peripheral blood. The receptor set was obtained from a woman younger than 35 with acute or convalescent COVID-19.

This clone was detected many times. The chain couples TRBV28 to TRBJ1-3; D ambiguous. This CDR3 contains 16 residues. CDR1 MDHEN and CDR2 SYDVKM come from the germline V gene. V was cut by 2 bases and J by 0 bases, with 11 bases left in between. In nucleotides, the CDR3 is TGTGCCAGCAGTTTAGGACTGCTGAGCTCTGGAAACACCATATATTTT. Translated: CASSLGLLSSGNTIYF.

The chain links TRBV5-1 to TRBJ2-2; 12 positions agree with TRBD2. The CDR3 totals 18 residues. J gave up 1 base and V 0 bases, and 4 bases lay outside the gene matches. Germline CDR1 reads SGHRS; CDR2 reads YFSETQ. The CDR3 is CASSLARLAGENTGELFF. In DNA form, the CDR3 reads TGCGCCAGCAGCTTGGCCAGACTAGCGGGGGAGAACACCGGGGAGCTGTTTTTT.

The chain uses TRBV10-3 and TRBJ1-4; TRBD1 aligns across 10 bases. Germline values: CDR1 ENHRY, CDR2 SYGVKD. The CDR3 runs to 15 residues. V lost 6 bases and J lost 7; bases outside the gene matches: 8. CDR3 residues: CAIRTGTGDVEKLFF. The CDR3 DNA reads as TGTGCCATCAGAACCGGGACAGGGGACGTTGAAAAACTGTTTTTT.

The chain couples TRBV28 to TRBJ1-5, with a tentative D call TRBD1 (5 bases). Trimming removed 3 bases at V and 1 base at J, with 10 bases between. The CDR3 is 15 residues long. Germline V gives CDR1 MDHEN, CDR2 SYDVKM. CDR3 DNA sequence: TGTGCCAGCAGTTTTGGGGGAGGGAGCAATCAGCCCCAGCATTTT. Protein sequence: CASSFGGGSNQPQHF.

CDR3 in DNA: TGTGCCAGCAGTTTTCAGAGCACAGATACGCAGTATTTT. It yields the protein CASSFQSTDTQYF. The rearrangement joins TRBV27 to TRBJ2-3; no firm D call. Per germline, CDR1 MNHEY and CDR2 SMNVEV (reference sequence). The CDR3 extends over 13 amino acids. Trimming took 3 bases from V and 0 from J, leaving 4 bases between them.

V gene TRBV5-6 combines with J gene TRBJ1-2; perhaps TRBD1 as D (5 bases). V lost 2 bases and J lost 3, with 20 bases in between. The CDR3 has 17 residues. Germline CDR1 is SGHDT and CDR2 is YYEEEE. CDR3 DNA sequence: TGTGCCAGCAGCTTCTCCCCCGCCATCAGACAGCACTATGGCTACACCTTC. Translation: CASSFSPAIRQHYGYTF.

V gene TRBV3-1 (or the pseudogene TRBV3-2) combines with J gene TRBJ2-1; D is unclear. The V and J ends lost 0 bases and 10 bases respectively, with 19 bases between them. This CDR3 is 16 amino acids long. CDR1 LGHDT and CDR2 YNNKEL come from the germline V gene (reference sequence). CDR3 DNA sequence: TGTGCCAGCAGCCAAGATTTGAGTGTGGGCATAATAGAGCAGTTCTTC. Its translation: CASSQDLSVGIIEQFF.

V gene TRBV25-1 combines with J gene TRBJ2-1; TRBD2 matches at 10 bases. The CDR3 sequence is 15 residues long. The V gene end was trimmed by 7 bases and the J gene end by 7 bases; junction bases not matched to a gene: 10. CDR1 is MGHDK, CDR2 SYGVNS, per germline. The CDR3 DNA follows: TGTGCCAGCACCAAAGCGGGAGGGCCCCGGAATGAGCAGTTCTTC. Amino acid sequence: CASTKAGGPRNEQFF.

The gene calls are TRBV6-1 and TRBJ2-1; D is ambiguous. Germline V gives CDR1 MNHNS, CDR2 SASEGT. The CDR3 contains 14 residues. Trimming shortened V by 1 base and J by 8 bases, and 12 bases separated the two germline ends. For the CDR3, the DNA is TGTGCCAGCAGTGAAGTGCGAGCGTCTGATGAGCAGTTCTTC. Translated, it gives CASSEVRASDEQFF.

V usage is TRBV7-9 and J usage is TRBJ1-1; perhaps TRBD1 as D (5 bases). The V end lost 5 bases, the J end lost 4 bases, and 11 bases lay between the germline ends. The CDR3 extends over 13 amino acids. Germline values: CDR1 SEHNR, CDR2 FQNEAQ (reference sequence). The CDR3 reads CASSQRGATEAFF. DNA for the CDR3: TGTGCCAGCAGCCAGCGTGGGGCCACTGAAGCTTTCTTT.

The rearrangement links TRBV29-1 to TRBJ2-1; 8 nucleotides agree with TRBD1. The CDR3 contains 14 residues. The V and J ends lost 8 bases and 5 bases, in that order; junction bases with no gene match: 11. From germline, CDR1 is SQVTM and CDR2 ANQGSEA. CDR3 nucleotides: TGCAGCTCGCGGCGACAGGGGAACGACAATGAGCAGTTCTTC. It is translated as CSSRRQGNDNEQFF.

V and J are TRBV19 and TRBJ1-2; 8 positions agree with TRBD1. The germline V gene has CDR1 LNHDA and CDR2 SQIVND (reference sequence). V shed 4 bases, J shed 9 bases, and the junction held 4 bases outside the gene matches. The CDR3 sequence is 12 residues long. The CDR3 DNA sequence: TGTGCCAGTAGTACCCGGGACAGGAGCTACACCTTC. Translating gives CASSTRDRSYTF.

The gene calls are TRBV19 and TRBJ2-2; 11 bases are a match to TRBD1. Per the germline V gene, CDR1 is LNHDA and CDR2 is SQIVND (reference sequence). This CDR3 spans 15 amino acids. Trimming at V came to 4 bases and at J to 5 bases, leaving 3 bases not matched to a gene. The CDR3 DNA is TGTGCCAGTAGTACAGGGACAGGGGGTACCGGGGAGCTGTTTTTT. Amino acids: CASSTGTGGTGELFF.

The chain carries TRBV10-3 and TRBJ2-1; 12 bases are shared with TRBD2. V was clipped by 3 bases and J by 7 bases; unmatched bases: 4. From germline, CDR1 is ENHRY and CDR2 SYGVKD. The CDR3 runs 15 residues. The CDR3 reads CAISELAGGRNEQFF. Written as DNA, the CDR3 is TGTGCCATCAGTGAACTAGCGGGAGGCAGGAATGAGCAGTTCTTC.

This clone is a singleton in its sample. This chain joins TRBV19 and TRBJ1-1; TRBD1 agrees at 9 bases. The CDR3 has 14 residues. Germline lookup yields CDR1 LNHDA and CDR2 SQIVND (reference sequence). The V and J ends lost 3 bases and 7 bases, in that order; junction bases with no gene match: 6. The DNA of the CDR3 is TGTGCCAGTAGTATCTCCGGGACAGGGATTGAAGCTTTCTTT. Its protein product is CASSISGTGIEAFF.

The V gene is TRBV27, the J gene TRBJ1-1; possible D gene TRBD1, 5 bases. Germline CDR1 reads MNHEY; CDR2 reads SMNVEV (reference sequence). The ends were cut back, 6 bases at V and 11 bases at J, with 13 bases in the middle. The CDR3 is made up of 11 amino acids. The CDR3 spells CASRGGIRAFF. The CDR3 DNA follows: TGTGCCAGCAGGGGGGGTATTCGGGCTTTCTTT.

This sequence joins TRBV5-1 and TRBJ1-4; D possibly corresponds to TRBD1 (6 bases). With 2 bases removed from V and 5 bases from J, the gap between germline ends came to 10 bases. Germline V gene sequence: CDR1 SGHRS, CDR2 YFSETQ. The CDR3 has 14 amino acids. The CDR3 loop reads CASSFSTGNEKLFF. CDR3 bases: TGCGCCAGCAGCTTTAGTACAGGGAATGAAAAACTGTTTTTT.

The table lists this clone with a few counts. The V gene is TRBV30, the J gene TRBJ2-7, with D tentatively TRBD1 (6 bases). With 0 bases removed from V and 3 bases from J, the gap between germline ends came to 6 bases. Per germline, CDR1 GTSNPN and CDR2 SVGIG (reference sequence). This CDR3 is built from 12 residues. The CDR3 DNA sequence: TGTGCCTGGAGTGTACAGGGCTACGAGCAGTACTTC. Amino acids: CAWSVQGYEQYF. Using reference TRBV30 and TRBJ2-7 for the parts outside the CDR3, the full variable domain is SQTIHQWPATLVQPVGSPLSLECTVEGTSNPNLYWYRQAAGRGLQLLFYSVGIGQISSEVPQNLSASRPQDRQFILSSKKLLLSDSGFYLCAWSVQGYEQYFGPGTRLTVT.

The chain is built from TRBV30 and TRBJ1-4; TRBD1 might be the D (6 bases). From germline, CDR1 is GTSNPN and CDR2 SVGIG (reference sequence). CDR3 length: 14 amino acids. The V and J ends lost 5 bases and 6 bases respectively, with 16 bases between them. CDR3 DNA sequence: TGTGCCTGGGCTCGTGGGGGGGCGGATGAAAAACTGTTTTTT. Translating gives CAWARGGADEKLFF.

The genes are TRBV9 and TRBJ1-2, with D perhaps TRBD1 (5 bases). The length of the CDR3 is 15 residues. The germline V gene encodes CDR1 SGDLS and CDR2 YYNGEE. Trimming removed 1 base at V and 12 bases at J, with 22 bases between. Written as DNA, the CDR3 is TGTGCCAGCAGCGTATCAGCCGGGACTCCGGAGGGGAACACCTTC. Its protein product is CASSVSAGTPEGNTF.

The gene calls are TRBV30 and TRBJ1-2, with 10 nucleotides matching TRBD1. The CDR3 length is 13 residues. The germline V gene has CDR1 GTSNPN and CDR2 SVGIG (reference sequence). Trimming removed 3 bases from V and 8 bases from J; junction bases left unmatched: 6. CDR3 sequence reads: CAWSLGTGEGYTF. CDR3 DNA sequence: TGTGCCTGGAGCCTAGGGACAGGGGAGGGCTACACCTTC.

The CDR3 region is CASSPPSGINFYEQYF. The DNA for the CDR3 is TGTGCCAGCTCACCACCTAGCGGGATTAACTTCTACGAGCAGTACTTC. The chain has TRBV18 and TRBJ2-7, with 8 bases fitting TRBD2. The V gene end was trimmed by 0 bases and the J gene end by 3 bases; junction bases not matched to a gene: 7. The germline gives CDR1 KGHSH, CDR2 LQKENI. This CDR3 comprises 16 residues.

CDR3 coding DNA: TGTGCCAGCAGCCAAGACAGGGGGCTAGGAAGTCAGCCCCAGCATTTT. Translating gives CASSQDRGLGSQPQHF. The chain uses TRBV3-1 (or the pseudogene TRBV3-2) and TRBJ1-5, with 8 bases aligning to TRBD1. This CDR3 has 16 residues. Germline V gene sequence: CDR1 LGHDT, CDR2 YNNKEL (reference sequence). Unmatched junction bases numbered 7, after V lost 0 bases and J lost 6 bases.

The V gene is TRBV5-1, the J gene TRBJ2-7; tentatively, D is TRBD1 (5 bases). The CDR3 sequence is 15 residues long. The V gene lost 0 bases and the J gene lost 2 bases, with 12 bases spanning the gap. Germline CDR1 reads SGHRS; CDR2 reads YFSETQ. Written as DNA, the CDR3 is TGCGCCAGCAGCTTGGAAGGCGCCAGGGCCTACGAGCAGTACTTC. Translated: CASSLEGARAYEQYF.

The V and J genes are TRBV5-1 and TRBJ2-1, with 10 bases that match TRBD2. The CDR3 covers 16 residues. After removal of 0 bases from V and 6 bases from J, the junction contained 6 bases not matched to a gene. Germline V gene sequence: CDR1 SGHRS, CDR2 YFSETQ. The CDR3 reads CASSLEKTSGANEQFF. The CDR3, as DNA: TGCGCCAGCAGCTTGGAGAAAACTAGCGGGGCCAATGAGCAGTTCTTC.